The sequence of this T cell receptor (beta chain) was determined in a study of blood T cell repertoires in COVID-19. One Seattle source followed patients from active infection through their disease course. Original methodology: How many nucleated cells were present was estimated from reference gene primer amplification. Assay used: immunoSEQ multiplex PCR; TCRdb lists only in-frame clones, some missing. V and J calls and clone size are given by that table; D and trimming were obtained from the DNA. The repertoire includes more than 350,000 clones, around 87% of them detected once, and roughly a tenth sits in the top ten. This clonotype was sampled from a woman in her twenties or thirties with COVID-19, enrolled during active disease. The specimen was peripheral blood.

DNA of the CDR3: TGTGCCAGCAGTTTACTTGAGGGATTGAACACTGAAGCTTTCTTT. Its protein is CASSLLEGLNTEAFF. The chain is built from TRBV27 and TRBJ1-1, with D uncertain. Germline V CDR1 and CDR2: MNHEY, SMNVEV (reference sequence). There are 15 residues in the CDR3. V lost 2 bases and J lost 0, with 10 bases in between.